The source of this TCR delta chain is a study of human gamma delta and Vdelta1 T cells (dated 2018 in TCRdb). The study in broad terms: In this study, the researchers looked at Delta One T cells, which are Vd1+ gamma-delta T cells, to see how well they work as cytotoxic effectors against acute myeloid leukemia. Overall study outcomes, separate from this receptor: Polyclonality and broad cytotoxic targeting of acute myeloid leukemia were reported for Delta One T cells.

Library method: PCR. The listed sequencing device is Illumina MiSeq. Clone calls in TCRdb were regenerated from the public reads with CATT, after which identical DNA sequences shared one row. The sample table lists over 10,000 delta-chain clones, over 40% of them with a count of one. Of the sample, 1.5% is held by the ten largest clones. Comment on this clone: Its antigen specificity is not known. Per-base quality was not reported, and no clone a single base away is much larger than it.

The CDR3 starts with the cysteine, ends with the phenylalanine, and has 26 residues. Of all the DNA, just the CDR3 is kept, 78 bases in frame from base 1. V and J are trimmed by 2 bases and 0 bases, and the gene matches miss 33 bases of the junction. Via the germline V gene, CDR1 is TSWWSYY and CDR2 QGS. The clonotype comes from a human donor in good health. The sample taken for sequencing was Vdelta1 gamma-delta T cells from blood grown in culture (DOT cells). This specimen's cell subset or site label, interpreted: Delta One T cells, in vitro expanded/differentiated Vd1+ gamma-delta T cells. The sequence links TRDV1 to TRDJ1, with TRDD3 matching 10 junction bases. The nucleotide sequence is given as TGTGCTCTTGGGGAAGTAGTCCTCTCTGGGGTAAGCATGCCACTGGGGGATCCACCGTACACCGATAAACTCATCTTT. Its protein product is CALGEVVLSGVSMPLGDPPYTDKLIF.